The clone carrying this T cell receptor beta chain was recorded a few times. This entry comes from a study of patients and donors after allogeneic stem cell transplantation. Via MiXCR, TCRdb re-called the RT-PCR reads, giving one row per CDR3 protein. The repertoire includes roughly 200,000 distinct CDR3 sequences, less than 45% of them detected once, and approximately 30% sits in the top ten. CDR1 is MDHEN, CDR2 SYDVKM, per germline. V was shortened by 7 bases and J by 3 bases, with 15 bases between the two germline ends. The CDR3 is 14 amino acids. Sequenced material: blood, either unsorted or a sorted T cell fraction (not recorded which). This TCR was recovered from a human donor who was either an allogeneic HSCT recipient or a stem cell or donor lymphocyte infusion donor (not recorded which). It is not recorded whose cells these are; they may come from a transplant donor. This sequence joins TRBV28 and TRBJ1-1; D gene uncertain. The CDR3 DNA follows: TGTGCCAGCACGGTATCCGGTGGGTACACTGAAGCTTTCTTT. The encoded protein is CASTVSGGYTEAFF.